This T cell receptor beta chain stems from a study of T cell responses to AZD1222 COVID-19 vaccine. Study-level results: Baseline seropositivity occurred in only six AZD1222 recipients. Reportedly, close to half of spike-specific TCRs are directed against unmutated variant regions.

Sequenced by immunoSEQ multiplex PCR; TCRdb stores in-frame clones only, minus some. Among tens of thousands of clones, approximately 89% were seen once, and the ten largest hold roughly 5.5%. This clone was seen once. Its antigen is unknown. The CDR3 consists of 13 residues. V lost 3 bases and J 5 bases, leaving 10 bases between the germline ends. The V gene's germline CDR1 is SGHTA and CDR2 FQGNSA. The receptor was isolated from an adult in good health. The V gene is TRBV7-2, the J gene TRBJ2-5; D ambiguous. The sequenced sample was peripheral blood, obtained on day 0 of MenACWY control vaccination. DNA of the CDR3: TGTGCCAGCAGCTTTATAGGCCAGGAGACCCAGTACTTC. Translation gives CASSFIGQETQYF. The entire variable domain, with the rest obtained from reference TRBV7-2 and TRBJ2-5, is as follows: GAGVSQSPSNKVTEKGKDVELRCDPISGHTALYWYRQSLGQGLEFLIYFQGNSAPDKSGLPSDRFSAERTGGSVSTLTIQRTQQEDSAVYLCASSFIGQETQYFGPGTRLLVL.